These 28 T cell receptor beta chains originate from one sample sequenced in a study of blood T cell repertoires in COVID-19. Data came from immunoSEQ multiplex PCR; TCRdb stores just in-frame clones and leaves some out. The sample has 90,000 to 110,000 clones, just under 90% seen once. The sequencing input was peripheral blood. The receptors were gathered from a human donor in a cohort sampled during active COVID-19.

CDR3: CASGPQLAGGSPSYEQYF. In DNA, the CDR3 is TGCGCCAGCGGTCCCCAACTAGCGGGAGGGTCCCCCTCCTACGAGCAGTACTTC. This chain uses TRBV5-1 with TRBJ2-7, with TRBD2 identical over 13 bases. The CDR3 contains 18 residues. Losses at the gene ends were 7 bases for V and 0 bases for J; bases not matched to a gene: 13. Germline assignment: CDR1 SGHRS and CDR2 YFSETQ.

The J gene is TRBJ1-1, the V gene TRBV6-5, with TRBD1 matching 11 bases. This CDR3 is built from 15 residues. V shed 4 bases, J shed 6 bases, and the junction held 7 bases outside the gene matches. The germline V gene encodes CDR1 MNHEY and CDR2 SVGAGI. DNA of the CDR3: TGTGCCAGCAGTTCGGACAGGGGGCGTTCCGCTGAAGCTTTCTTT. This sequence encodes CASSSDRGRSAEAFF.

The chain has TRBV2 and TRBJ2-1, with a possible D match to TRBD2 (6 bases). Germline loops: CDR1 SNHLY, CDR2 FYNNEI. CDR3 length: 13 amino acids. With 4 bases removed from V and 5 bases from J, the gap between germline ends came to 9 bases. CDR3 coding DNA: TGTGCCAGCAGTGGTAGGGAGGACAATGAGCAGTTCTTC. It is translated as CASSGREDNEQFF.

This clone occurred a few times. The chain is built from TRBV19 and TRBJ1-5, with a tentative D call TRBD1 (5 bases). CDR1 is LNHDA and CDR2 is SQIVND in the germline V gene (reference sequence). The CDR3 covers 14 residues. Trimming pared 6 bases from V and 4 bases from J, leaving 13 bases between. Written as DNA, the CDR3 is TGTGCCAGTAGGGGCCACAGGCCGAATCAGCCCCAGCATTTT. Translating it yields CASRGHRPNQPQHF.

The CDR3 loop reads CASSMSVTSTDTQYF. DNA for the CDR3: TGTGCCAGCTCCATGAGCGTGACTAGCACAGATACGCAGTATTTT. The chain is built from TRBV6-5 and TRBJ2-3; D is uncertain. This CDR3 region has 15 residues. CDR1 and CDR2 (germline): MNHEY, SVGAGI. Trimming stripped 8 bases from V and 0 bases from J, with 15 bases between.

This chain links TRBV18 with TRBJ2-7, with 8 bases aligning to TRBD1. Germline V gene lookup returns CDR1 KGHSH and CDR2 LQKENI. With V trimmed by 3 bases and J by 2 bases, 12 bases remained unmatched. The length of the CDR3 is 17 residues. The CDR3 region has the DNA TGTGCCAGCTCACCCTCTTTCGGGACAGGATATGCCTACGAGCAGTACTTC. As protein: CASSPSFGTGYAYEQYF.

The CDR3 nucleotides read TGTGCCACCCGCGATGACAGGGGGGGCGAAAAACTGTTTTTT. Its translation is CATRDDRGGEKLFF. This rearrangement joins TRBV15 to TRBJ1-4, with TRBD1 matching 9 bases. CDR1 is LNHNV, CDR2 YYDKDF, per germline (reference sequence). The CDR3 extends over 14 amino acids. The junction had 9 bases not matched to a gene; V was cut back by 8 bases and J by 8 bases.

The DNA of the CDR3 is TGTGCCAGCAGACAGACAGGCGGTAACTATGGCTACACCTTC. Amino acids: CASRQTGGNYGYTF. V gene TRBV25-1 combines with J gene TRBJ1-2, with D possibly being TRBD1 (6 bases). The germline V and J ends were trimmed by 6 bases and 1 base, with 12 bases remaining between them. CDR3 length: 14 amino acids. Germline V CDR1 and CDR2: MGHDK, SYGVNS.

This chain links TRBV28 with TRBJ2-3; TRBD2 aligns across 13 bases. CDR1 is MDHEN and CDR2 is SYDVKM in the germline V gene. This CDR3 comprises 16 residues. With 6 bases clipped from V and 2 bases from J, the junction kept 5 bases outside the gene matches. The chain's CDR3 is CASRKTSGRYTDTQYF. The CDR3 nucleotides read TGTGCCAGCAGAAAGACTAGCGGGAGGTACACAGATACGCAGTATTTT.

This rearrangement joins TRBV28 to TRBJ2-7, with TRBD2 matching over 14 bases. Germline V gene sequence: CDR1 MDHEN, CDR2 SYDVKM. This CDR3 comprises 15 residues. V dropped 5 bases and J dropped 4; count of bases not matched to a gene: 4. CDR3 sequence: CASSRGLAGVYEQYF. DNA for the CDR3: TGTGCCAGCAGTCGGGGACTAGCGGGAGTGTACGAGCAGTACTTC.

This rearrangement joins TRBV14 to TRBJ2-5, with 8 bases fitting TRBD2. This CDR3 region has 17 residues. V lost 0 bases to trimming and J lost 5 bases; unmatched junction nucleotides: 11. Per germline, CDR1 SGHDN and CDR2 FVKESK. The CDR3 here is CASSQDRTSRRSETQYF. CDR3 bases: TGTGCCAGCAGCCAAGATAGGACTAGCAGGAGGTCGGAGACCCAGTACTTC.

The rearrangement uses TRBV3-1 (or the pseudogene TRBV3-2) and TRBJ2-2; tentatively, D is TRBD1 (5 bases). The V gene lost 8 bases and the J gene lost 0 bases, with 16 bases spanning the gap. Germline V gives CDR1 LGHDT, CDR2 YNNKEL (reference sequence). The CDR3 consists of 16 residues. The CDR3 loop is CASAAPTTANTGELFF. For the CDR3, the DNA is TGTGCCAGCGCCGCTCCTACGACAGCGAACACCGGGGAGCTGTTTTTT.

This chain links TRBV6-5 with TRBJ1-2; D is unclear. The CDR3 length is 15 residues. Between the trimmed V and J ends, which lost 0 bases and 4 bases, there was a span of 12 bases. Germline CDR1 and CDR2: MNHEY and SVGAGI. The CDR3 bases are TGTGCCAGCAGTTACTCCCGAGGTACCTCCTATGGCTACACCTTC. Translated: CASSYSRGTSYGYTF.

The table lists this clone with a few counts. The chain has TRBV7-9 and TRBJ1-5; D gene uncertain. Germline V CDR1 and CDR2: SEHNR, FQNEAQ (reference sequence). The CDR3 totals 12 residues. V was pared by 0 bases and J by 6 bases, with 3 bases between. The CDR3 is CASSLARQPQHF. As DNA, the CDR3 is TGTGCCAGCAGCTTAGCGCGTCAGCCCCAGCATTTT.

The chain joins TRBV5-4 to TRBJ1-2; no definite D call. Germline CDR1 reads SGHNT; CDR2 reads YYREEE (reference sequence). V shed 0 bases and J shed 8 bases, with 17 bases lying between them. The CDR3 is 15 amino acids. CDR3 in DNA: TGTGCCAGCAGCTTGGTAGGGAGTCGAGGTACGGGCTACACCTTC. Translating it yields CASSLVGSRGTGYTF.

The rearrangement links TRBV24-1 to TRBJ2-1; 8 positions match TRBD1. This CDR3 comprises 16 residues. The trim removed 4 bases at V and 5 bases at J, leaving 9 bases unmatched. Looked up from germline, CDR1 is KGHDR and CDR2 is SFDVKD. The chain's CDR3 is CATSETGTGSNNEQFF. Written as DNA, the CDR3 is TGTGCCACCAGTGAAACTGGGACAGGTTCAAACAATGAGCAGTTCTTC.

The chain's CDR3 is CASSPPLAGFYGYTF. The CDR3 DNA sequence: TGTGCCAGCTCACCACCTTTGGCAGGGTTCTATGGCTACACCTTC. The V gene is TRBV18, the J gene TRBJ1-2; tentatively, D is TRBD1 (5 bases). In germline, CDR1 is KGHSH, CDR2 LQKENI. Trimming pared 0 bases from V and 4 bases from J, leaving 12 bases between. CDR3 length: 15 residues. Full variable domain (remainder filled in from reference TRBV18 and TRBJ1-2): NAGVMQNPRHLVRRRGQEARLRCSPMKGHSHVYWYRQLPEEGLKFMVYLQKENIIDESGMPKERFSAEFPKEGPSILRIQQVVRGDSAAYFCASSPPLAGFYGYTFGSGTRLTVV.

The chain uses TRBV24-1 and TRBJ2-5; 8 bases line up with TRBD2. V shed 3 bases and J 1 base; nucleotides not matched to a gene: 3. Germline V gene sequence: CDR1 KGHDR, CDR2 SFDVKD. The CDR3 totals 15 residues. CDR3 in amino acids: CATSDRGGPQETQYF. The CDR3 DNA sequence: TGTGCCACCAGTGATCGGGGGGGTCCCCAAGAGACCCAGTACTTC.

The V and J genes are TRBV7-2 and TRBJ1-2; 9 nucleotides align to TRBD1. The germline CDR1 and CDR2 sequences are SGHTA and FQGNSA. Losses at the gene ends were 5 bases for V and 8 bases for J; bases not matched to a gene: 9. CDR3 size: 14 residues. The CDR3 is CASSLGTGPGGYTF. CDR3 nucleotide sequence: TGTGCCAGCAGCCTAGGGACAGGGCCGGGGGGCTACACCTTC.

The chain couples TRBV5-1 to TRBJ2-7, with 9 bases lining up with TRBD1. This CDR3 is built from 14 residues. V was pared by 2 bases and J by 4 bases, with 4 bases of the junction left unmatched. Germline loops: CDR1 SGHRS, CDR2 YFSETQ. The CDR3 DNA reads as TGCGCCAGCAGCTTACAGGGGGCGGGTTACGAGCAGTACTTC. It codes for CASSLQGAGYEQYF.

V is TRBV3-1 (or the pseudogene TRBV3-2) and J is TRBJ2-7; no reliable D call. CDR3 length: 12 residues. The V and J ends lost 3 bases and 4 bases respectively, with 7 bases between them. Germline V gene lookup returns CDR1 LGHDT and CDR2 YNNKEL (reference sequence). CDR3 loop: CASSQTGYEQYF. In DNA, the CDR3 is TGTGCCAGCAGCCAGACGGGTTACGAGCAGTACTTC.

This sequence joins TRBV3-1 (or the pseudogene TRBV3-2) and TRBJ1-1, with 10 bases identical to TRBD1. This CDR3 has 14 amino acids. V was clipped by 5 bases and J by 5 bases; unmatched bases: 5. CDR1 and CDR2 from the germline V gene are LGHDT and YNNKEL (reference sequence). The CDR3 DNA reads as TGTGCCAGCAGCTTGACAGGGGGCCAGACTGAAGCTTTCTTT. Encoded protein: CASSLTGGQTEAFF.

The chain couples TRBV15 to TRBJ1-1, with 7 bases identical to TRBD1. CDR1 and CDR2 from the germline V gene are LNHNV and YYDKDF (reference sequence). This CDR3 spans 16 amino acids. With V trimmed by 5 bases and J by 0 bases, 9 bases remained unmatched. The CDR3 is CATSGLGQRMNTEAFF. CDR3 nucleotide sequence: TGTGCCACCAGCGGATTGGGACAGCGCATGAACACTGAAGCTTTCTTT. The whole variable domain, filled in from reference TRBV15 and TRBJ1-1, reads DAMVIQNPRYQVTQFGKPVTLSCSQTLNHNVMYWYQQKSSQAPKLLFHYYDKDFNNEADTPDNFQSRRPNTSFCFLDIRSPGLGDTAMYLCATSGLGQRMNTEAFFGQGTRLTVV.

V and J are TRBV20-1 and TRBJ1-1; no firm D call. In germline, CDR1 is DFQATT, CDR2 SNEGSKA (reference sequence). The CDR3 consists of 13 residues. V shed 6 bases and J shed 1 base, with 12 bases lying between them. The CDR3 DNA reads TGCAGTGCGAGTCGAGACACGAACACTGAAGCTTTCTTT. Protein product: CSASRDTNTEAFF.

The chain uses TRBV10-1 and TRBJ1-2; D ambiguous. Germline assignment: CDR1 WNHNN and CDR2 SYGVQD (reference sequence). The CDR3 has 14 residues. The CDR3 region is CPKVAQLAFIDYTF. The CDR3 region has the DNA TGCCCCAAGGTGGCACAGCTGGCCTTTATTGACTACACCTTC.

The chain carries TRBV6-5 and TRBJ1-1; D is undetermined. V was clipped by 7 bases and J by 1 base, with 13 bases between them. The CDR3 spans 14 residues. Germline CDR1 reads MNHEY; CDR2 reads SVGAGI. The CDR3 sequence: CASTFGGPNTEAFF. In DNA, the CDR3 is TGTGCCAGCACCTTCGGAGGACCGAACACTGAAGCTTTCTTT.

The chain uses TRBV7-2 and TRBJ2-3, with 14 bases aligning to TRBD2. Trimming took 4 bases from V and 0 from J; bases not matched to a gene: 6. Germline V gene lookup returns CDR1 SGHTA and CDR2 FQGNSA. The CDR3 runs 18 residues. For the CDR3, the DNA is TGTGCCAGCAGCTCGGGACTAGCGGGGGTCCCTAGCACAGATACGCAGTATTTT. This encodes CASSSGLAGVPSTDTQYF.

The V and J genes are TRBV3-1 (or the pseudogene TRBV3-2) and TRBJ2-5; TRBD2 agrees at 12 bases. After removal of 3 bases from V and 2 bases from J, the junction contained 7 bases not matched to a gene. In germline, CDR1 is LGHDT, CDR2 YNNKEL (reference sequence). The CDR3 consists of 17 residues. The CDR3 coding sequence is TGTGCCAGCAGCCACCTAGCGGGGGGGTTTAGTCAAGAGACCCAGTACTTC. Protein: CASSHLAGGFSQETQYF.